This TCR beta chain appears in the sequencing data of a study of identical twins. V lost 6 bases and J 6 bases, leaving 17 bases between the germline ends. Germline V CDR1 and CDR2: DFQATT, SNEGSKA (reference sequence). The CDR3 covers 13 residues. Using its own MiXCR run on the 5' RACE reads, TCRdb lists one record per CDR3 protein. This sample has a few hundred thousand distinct CDR3 sequences; over 9.5% occur once, and the top ten carry about 4.1%. The sample was also reused in another study, on yellow fever vaccine responses in identical twins. That report notes: The authors reported partly convergent, partly personalized vaccine responses in identical twins.

Material for sequencing was memory (CD45RO+) T cells sorted from blood. The receptor was derived from a woman aged 18-30 years in good health. The J gene is TRBJ2-5, the V gene TRBV20-1; D gene ambiguous. The CDR3 coding sequence is TGCAGTGCCCTTCCCCGGGTCATGAAGACCCAGTACTTC. Translating it yields CSALPRVMKTQYF.